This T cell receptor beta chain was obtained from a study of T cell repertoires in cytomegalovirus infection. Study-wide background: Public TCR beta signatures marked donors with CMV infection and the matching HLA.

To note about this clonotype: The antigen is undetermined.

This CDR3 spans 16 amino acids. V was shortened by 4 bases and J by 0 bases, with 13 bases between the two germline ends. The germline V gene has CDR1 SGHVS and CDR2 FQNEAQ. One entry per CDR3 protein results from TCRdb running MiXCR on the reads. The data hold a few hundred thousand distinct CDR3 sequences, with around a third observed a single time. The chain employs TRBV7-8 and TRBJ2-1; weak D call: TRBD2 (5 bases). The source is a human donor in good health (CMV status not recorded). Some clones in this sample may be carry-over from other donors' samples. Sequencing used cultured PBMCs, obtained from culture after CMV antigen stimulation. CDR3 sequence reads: CASSSRARGSYNEQFF. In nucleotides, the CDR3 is TGTGCCAGCAGCTCCCGGGCACGGGGCTCCTACAATGAGCAGTTCTTC.